The T cell receptor beta chain described here comes from a study of shared clonotypes between healthy human individuals. Study-wide results and caveats: Generation probability values for non-shared clonotypes were lower than those for clonotypes shared by all four donors. Few donors restricted represented genetic and exposure-history diversity.

In the sorted-subset replicate PCRs, 200 ng DNA, 25,000 to 30,000 T cell genomes, was used. In the study's own analysis: Filtering was not the same, since immunoSEQ gave junction-only sequences without quality scores. Here immunoSEQ multiplex PCR was the method, and the copy in TCRdb shows in-frame clones only, minus some. The DNA was the basis for D and trimming; V, J and clone size are from that table. The repertoire holds 2 million to 2.5 million clones, with around 92% as singletons. As to this clone: Antigen specificity is unknown.

The CDR3 extends over 13 amino acids. V was pared by 5 bases and J by 9 bases, with 14 bases between. Germline CDR1 LNHDA, CDR2 SQIVND (reference sequence). Sequenced material: naive CD4+ T cells from PBMCs. Sample subset: CD45RA+ positively selected. The chain links TRBV19 to TRBJ2-1; D is undetermined. The clonotype originates from a man in his late teens or twenties in good health. Some clones in this sample may be carry-over from other donors' samples. This CDR3 is CASSLTEYGEQFF. The DNA of the CDR3 is TGTGCCAGTAGTCTCACAGAGTATGGTGAGCAGTTCTTC.